The T cell receptor (beta chain) under discussion was sequenced for a study of T cells in Graves' hyperthyroidism and ophthalmopathy. About the research overall: Any treatment followed the collection of peripheral blood at initial diagnosis. Study conclusions and caveats: Through a model of 13 V-J features, ophthalmopathy was separated from stable hyperthyroidism. Expanded thyroid clonotypes (above 0.001) were mostly also found in blood.

The ends were cut back, 5 bases at V and 0 bases at J, with 11 bases in the middle. The germline gives CDR1 SEHNR, CDR2 FQNEAQ (reference sequence). CDR3 length: 14 residues. The PBMCs had their origin in roughly 10 ml of fresh peripheral blood. From RNA transcripts, TCR beta CDR3 regions were amplified. HTBI primers were the set used in a first-round RT-PCR of the TCR CDR3. TCRdb recomputed calls from the multiplex PCR reads with MiXCR, one row per CDR3 protein. This sample carries hundreds of thousands of distinct CDR3 sequences, 38% of them seen once, and the ten largest clones take about 8.9%. On this clonotype itself: Antigen unknown.

The gene calls are TRBV7-9 and TRBJ2-7; no clear D. The receptor comes from a young man with Graves' hyperthyroidism. Sequenced sample: blood. DNA for the CDR3: TGTGCCAGCAGCCCTGACTGGAGCTCCTACGAGCAGTACTTC. Its protein product is CASSPDWSSYEQYF. Combining the CDR3 with reference TRBV7-9 and TRBJ2-7 gives the whole variable domain DTGVSQNPRHKITKRGQNVTFRCDPISEHNRLYWYRQTLGQGPEFLTYFQNEAQLEKSRLLSDRFSAERPKGSFSTLEIQRTEQGDSAMYLCASSPDWSSYEQYFGPGTRLTVT.